This TCR beta chain stems from a study of cytomegalovirus exposure and HLA in healthy donors. Method: immunoSEQ multiplex PCR; TCRdb's copy keeps in-frame clones and lacks some. The sample lists approximately 220,000 clones, 75% to 90% seen once, with more than 13% in the top ten. V lost 1 base and J lost 5, with 11 bases in between. CDR1 is MGHRA and CDR2 is YSYEKL in the germline V gene. The CDR3 length is 14 residues. Sequencing was performed on PBMCs. The chain joins TRBV4-1 to TRBJ1-2; a weak D match, TRBD1 (5 bases). The sequence derives from a woman aged 25 to 45 in good health and CMV-seropositive. CDR3 residues: CASSQGTGPYGYTF. CDR3 nucleotides: TGCGCCAGCAGCCAAGGGACGGGACCATATGGCTACACCTTC.